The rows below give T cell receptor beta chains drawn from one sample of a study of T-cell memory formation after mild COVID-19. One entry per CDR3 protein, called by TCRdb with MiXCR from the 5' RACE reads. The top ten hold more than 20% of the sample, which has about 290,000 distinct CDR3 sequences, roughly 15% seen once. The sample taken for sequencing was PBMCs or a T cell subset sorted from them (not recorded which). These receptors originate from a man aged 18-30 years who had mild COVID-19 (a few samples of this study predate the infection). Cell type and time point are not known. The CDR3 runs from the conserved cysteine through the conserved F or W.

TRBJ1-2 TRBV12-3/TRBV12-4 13 CASSLQGFGGYTF
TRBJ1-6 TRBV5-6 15 CASRPDRAGDSPLHF
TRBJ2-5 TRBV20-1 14 CSALISGYQETQYF
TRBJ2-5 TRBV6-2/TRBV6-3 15 CASSPHLAGQETQYF
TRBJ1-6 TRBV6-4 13 CASSDFRGSPLHF
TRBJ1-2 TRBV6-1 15 CASRDGGQGAYGYTF
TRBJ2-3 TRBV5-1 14 CASSLGLATDTQYF
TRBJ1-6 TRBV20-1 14 CSARDLTGESPLHF
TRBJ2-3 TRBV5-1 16 CASSPPRQGGGDTQYF
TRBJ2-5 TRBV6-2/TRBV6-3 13 CASTWGSQETQYF
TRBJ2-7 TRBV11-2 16 CASTGYGRGISYEQYF
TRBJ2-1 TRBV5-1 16 CASRNHAAGDYNEQFF
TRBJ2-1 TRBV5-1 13 CASSTGNREGQFF
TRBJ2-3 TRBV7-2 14 CASSPLGSTDTQYF
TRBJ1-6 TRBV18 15 CASSRTEDYNSPLHF
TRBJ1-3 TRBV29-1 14 CSVEGRGPGNTIYF
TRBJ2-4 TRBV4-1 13 CASSHEGGNIQYF
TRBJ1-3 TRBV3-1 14 CASSQSEWGNTIYF
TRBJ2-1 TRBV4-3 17 CASSQGSGVSSYNEQFF
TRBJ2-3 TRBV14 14 CASSHSGGIDTQYF
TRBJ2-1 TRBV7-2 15 CASSLLGGVYNEQFF
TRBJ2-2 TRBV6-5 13 CASSYKNTGELFF
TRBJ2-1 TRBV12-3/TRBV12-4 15 CASRTRTAAYNEQFF
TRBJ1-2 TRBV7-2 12 CASSPQTYGYTF
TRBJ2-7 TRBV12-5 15 CASGLGPRTTYEQYF
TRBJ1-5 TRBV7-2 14 CASSPLGGPQPQHF
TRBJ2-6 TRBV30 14 CAWSGGAGANVLTF
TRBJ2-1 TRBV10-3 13 CAISAPRYNEQFF
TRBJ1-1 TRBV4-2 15 CASSQGSVMNTEAFF
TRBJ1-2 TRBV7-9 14 CASSLASPNYGYTF
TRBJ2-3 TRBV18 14 CASSRGRRTDTQYF
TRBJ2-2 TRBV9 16 CASSDPAAGDTGELFF
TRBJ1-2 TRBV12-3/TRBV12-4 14 CASSLGQGSIGYTF
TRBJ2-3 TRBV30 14 CAWSVRLAASTQYF
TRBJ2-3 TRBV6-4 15 CASSDGLASTDTQYF
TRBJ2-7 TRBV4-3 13 CASSQEDGYEQYF
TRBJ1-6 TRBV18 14 CASSYVSSGSPLHF
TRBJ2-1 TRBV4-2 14 CASRGLAEDNEQFF
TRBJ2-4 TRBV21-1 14 CATGRPTFKNIQYF
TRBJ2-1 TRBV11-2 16 CASSPGRLARYNEQFF
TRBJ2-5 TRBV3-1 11 CASIMGETQYF
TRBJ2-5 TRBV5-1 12 CASSLDRTTQYF
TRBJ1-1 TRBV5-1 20 CASSLKGGSGQGLRNTEAFF
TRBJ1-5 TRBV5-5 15 CASSLVPETNQPQHF
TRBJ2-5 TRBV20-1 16 CSARDFQKGGQETQYF
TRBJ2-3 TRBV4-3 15 CASSPSWGNTDTQYF
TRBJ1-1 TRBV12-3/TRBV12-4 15 CASSLAGNRNTEAFF